A single sample is the source of the 27 T cell receptor beta chains below, sequenced in a study of blood T cell repertoires in COVID-19. Sequenced by immunoSEQ multiplex PCR; TCRdb stores in-frame clones only, minus some. Here the sample spans 45,000 to 65,000 clones, 82% being singletons. The sequenced sample consisted of peripheral blood. The source of these receptors is a man aged 55-75 years with acute or convalescent COVID-19.

This sequence joins TRBV25-1 and TRBJ2-1, with TRBD1 identical over 10 bases. J gave up 4 bases and V 2 bases, and 5 bases lay outside the gene matches. The CDR3 runs to 16 residues. In germline, CDR1 is MGHDK, CDR2 SYGVNS. CDR3 in DNA: TGTGCCAGCAGTGAAATGACAGGGGGCTGGTACAATGAGCAGTTCTTC. Protein product: CASSEMTGGWYNEQFF. The entire variable domain, with the rest obtained from reference TRBV25-1 and TRBJ2-1, is as follows: EADIYQTPRYLVIGTGKKITLECSQTMGHDKMYWYQQDPGMELHLIHYSYGVNSTEKGDLSSESTVSRIRTEHFPLTLESARPSHTSQYLCASSEMTGGWYNEQFFGPGTRLTVL.

V gene TRBV19 combines with J gene TRBJ2-5, with a possible D match to TRBD2 (7 bases). There are 15 residues in the CDR3. Trimming pared 5 bases from V and 2 bases from J, leaving 15 bases between. CDR1 and CDR2 from the germline V gene are LNHDA and SQIVND (reference sequence). The CDR3 loop is CASSPGRGKQETQYF. The CDR3 nucleotides are TGTGCCAGTAGTCCAGGGAGGGGGAAACAAGAGACCCAGTACTTC.

The chain uses TRBV4-1 and TRBJ1-4; 7 positions match TRBD1. The CDR3 covers 11 residues. Per germline, CDR1 MGHRA and CDR2 YSYEKL. The junction had 4 bases not matched to a gene; V was cut back by 4 bases and J by 14 bases. CDR3 nucleotides: TGCGCCAGCAGCCGCCCGGGACAGCTGTTTTTT. Translating it yields CASSRPGQLFF.

This chain connects TRBV11-2 to TRBJ1-1, with TRBD1 matching 8 bases. The CDR3 length is 14 residues. Germline CDR1 is SGHAT and CDR2 is FQNNGV. Unmatched junction bases numbered 7, after V lost 5 bases and J lost 5 bases. CDR3 in amino acids: CASSPSGGRTEAFF. As DNA, the CDR3 is TGTGCCAGCAGCCCTTCAGGGGGCCGGACTGAAGCTTTCTTT.

This clone is a singleton in its sample. The rearrangement joins TRBV6-1 to TRBJ1-2, with 10 bases fitting TRBD1. V gave up 0 bases and J gave up 4 bases; unmatched junction bases: 5. The CDR3 is 16 residues long. Germline values: CDR1 MNHNS, CDR2 SASEGT. The CDR3 protein is CASSEAPGQGTYGYTF. CDR3 nucleotide sequence: TGTGCCAGCAGTGAAGCGCCGGGACAGGGGACCTATGGCTACACCTTC.

V usage is TRBV5-4 and J usage is TRBJ2-2, with 10 bases fitting TRBD1. The germline CDR1 and CDR2 sequences are SGHNT and YYREEE (reference sequence). The CDR3 is 16 amino acids. After removal of 6 bases from V and 9 bases from J, the junction contained 14 bases not matched to a gene. CDR3 nucleotide sequence: TGTGCCAGCACCAGTGATCCGGGACAGGGGCTGCGGGAGCTGTTTTTT. Its translation: CASTSDPGQGLRELFF. The complete variable domain, with remaining parts taken from reference TRBV5-4 and TRBJ2-2, reads ETGVTQSPTHLIKTRGQQVTLRCSSQSGHNTVSWYQQALGQGPQFIFQYYREEENGRGNFPPRFSGLQFPNYSSELNVNALELDDSALYLCASTSDPGQGLRELFFGEGSRLTVL.

The CDR3 reads CASSDRGGRSSYEQYF. CDR3 sequence (DNA): TGTGCCAGCAGTGACCGGGGTGGGCGGAGCTCCTACGAGCAGTACTTC. The chain has TRBV6-2 or TRBV6-3 and TRBJ2-7; D is possibly TRBD2 (5 bases). Per the germline V gene, CDR1 is MNHEY and CDR2 is SVGEGT. V was cut by 5 bases and J by 0 bases, with 17 bases left in between. CDR3 size: 16 residues.

The V and J genes are TRBV5-4 and TRBJ1-3, with TRBD1 matching 12 bases. The germline gives CDR1 SGHNT, CDR2 YYREEE (reference sequence). There are 16 residues in the CDR3. The V segment lost 0 bases and the J segment 2 bases; nucleotides outside the gene matches: 0. This CDR3 reads CASSLGDRGPGNTIYF. Written as DNA, the CDR3 is TGTGCCAGCAGCTTGGGGGACAGGGGGCCTGGAAACACCATATATTTT.

This clone came up a few times. The rearrangement links TRBV11-1 to TRBJ1-1; 7 nucleotides match TRBD1. Germline V gives CDR1 SGHAT, CDR2 FQDESV (reference sequence). V was clipped by 5 bases and J by 1 base; unmatched bases: 7. This CDR3 has 15 residues. This chain's CDR3 is CASSPTGTANTEAFF. The CDR3 DNA reads TGTGCCAGCAGCCCGACCGGGACAGCGAACACTGAAGCTTTCTTT.

This clone turned up a few times. The V call is TRBV5-1, the J call TRBJ2-3, with 11 bases identical to TRBD2. CDR3 length: 15 amino acids. V was pared by 5 bases and J by 5 bases, with 7 bases of the junction left unmatched. The germline V gene has CDR1 SGHRS and CDR2 YFSETQ. CDR3 loop: CASRAGTSGLDTQYF. The CDR3 DNA reads as TGCGCCAGCAGGGCTGGGACTAGCGGCCTAGATACGCAGTATTTT.

V usage is TRBV27 and J usage is TRBJ2-7; possibly TRBD1 for D (7 bases). Deletions cut 5 bases from V and 4 bases from J, with 15 bases between. The CDR3 totals 14 residues. Germline V lookup: CDR1 MNHEY, CDR2 SMNVEV (reference sequence). The CDR3 sequence: CASSRAGQSYEQYF. DNA for the CDR3: TGTGCCAGCAGTAGGGCGGGACAGAGTTACGAGCAGTACTTC.

The rearrangement uses TRBV7-9 and TRBJ1-5, with D possibly TRBD1 on 5 matching bases. CDR1 is SEHNR, CDR2 FQNEAQ, per germline (reference sequence). The germline V and J ends were trimmed by 1 base and 7 bases, with 14 bases remaining between them. The CDR3 runs 15 residues. The CDR3 DNA follows: TGTGCCAGCAGCTTAGAGTTGGGGGGGGAGCAGCCCCAGCATTTT. It yields the protein CASSLELGGEQPQHF.

V and J are TRBV19 and TRBJ1-1, with 9 bases lining up with TRBD1. The V gene end was trimmed by 3 bases and the J gene end by 3 bases; junction bases not matched to a gene: 11. CDR3 length: 17 amino acids. Germline V gene sequence: CDR1 LNHDA, CDR2 SQIVND (reference sequence). The CDR3 sequence is CASSIWGQGEEDTEAFF. The CDR3 DNA reads as TGTGCCAGTAGTATTTGGGGACAGGGAGAAGAGGACACTGAAGCTTTCTTT.

This clone was seen at least ten times. Other nucleotide sequences from this sample produce the same CDR3. The chain recombines TRBV5-1 with TRBJ2-7; 8 nucleotides match TRBD1. CDR3 length: 15 residues. Trimming took 0 bases from V and 2 from J; bases not matched to a gene: 4. Germline CDR1 reads SGHRS; CDR2 reads YFSETQ. The chain's CDR3 is CASSLETGGPYEQYF. CDR3 DNA: TGCGCCAGCAGCTTGGAAACAGGGGGGCCCTACGAGCAGTACTTC.

The rearrangement joins TRBV19 to TRBJ1-2, with D maybe TRBD1 (5 bases). V lost 5 bases to trimming and J lost 1 base, with 11 bases between them. Germline lookup yields CDR1 LNHDA and CDR2 SQIVND (reference sequence). There are 14 residues in the CDR3. In DNA, the CDR3 is TGTGCCAGTAGTTCTAACAGGTTTAACTATGGCTACACCTTC. As protein: CASSSNRFNYGYTF.

The gene calls are TRBV4-1 and TRBJ1-2; perhaps TRBD1 as D (6 bases). V shed 1 base and J shed 0 bases, with 6 bases lying between them. This CDR3 is built from 14 residues. In germline, CDR1 is MGHRA, CDR2 YSYEKL. The CDR3 nucleotides read TGCGCCAGCAGCCAAGGACAGGCTAACTATGGCTACACCTTC. This codes for CASSQGQANYGYTF.

This clone was recorded a few times. V and J are TRBV6-4 and TRBJ2-1, with 12 bases lining up with TRBD2. The CDR3 is made up of 15 amino acids. Germline assignment: CDR1 MRHNA and CDR2 SNTAGT. V shed 2 bases, J shed 5 bases, and the junction held 1 base outside the gene matches. Here the CDR3 DNA reads TGTGCCAGCAGTGACCGACTAGCGGGGGACAATGAGCAGTTCTTC. It translates to CASSDRLAGDNEQFF.

This clone was recorded only once. The CDR3 reads CASSLQGYQETQYF. The CDR3 DNA reads as TGCGCCAGCAGCTTACAGGGGTACCAAGAGACCCAGTACTTC. The chain carries TRBV5-1 and TRBJ2-5; 7 nucleotides match TRBD1. V shed 2 bases, J shed 0 bases, and the junction held 1 base outside the gene matches. Germline CDR1 SGHRS, CDR2 YFSETQ. CDR3 length: 14 amino acids. Together with reference TRBV5-1 and TRBJ2-5, the CDR3 gives the full variable domain: KAGVTQTPRYLIKTRGQQVTLSCSPISGHRSVSWYQQTPGQGLQFLFEYFSETQRNKGNFPGRFSGRQFSNSRSEMNVSTLELGDSALYLCASSLQGYQETQYFGPGTRLLVL.

This clone turned up a few times. The chain has TRBV19 and TRBJ2-7, with D hard to call. Germline V gives CDR1 LNHDA, CDR2 SQIVND (reference sequence). This CDR3 is 13 amino acids long. V lost 1 base and J lost 5, with 9 bases in between. As DNA, the CDR3 is TGTGCCAGTAGTATAGCCCTTTATGACGAGCAGTACTTC. Protein product: CASSIALYDEQYF.

This chain connects TRBV7-2 to TRBJ1-3; 9 bases are shared with TRBD1. This CDR3 region has 15 residues. Losses at the gene ends were 3 bases for V and 4 bases for J; bases not matched to a gene: 4. Germline V gene lookup returns CDR1 SGHTA and CDR2 FQGNSA. CDR3 bases: TGTGCCAGCAGCTTCTGGACAGGGGCAGGAAACACCATATATTTT. Its protein is CASSFWTGAGNTIYF.

There are a few counts of this clone. The V call is TRBV5-6, the J call TRBJ1-2, with no clear D. CDR3 length equals 15 residues. The ends were cut back, 0 bases at V and 5 bases at J, with 14 bases in the middle. The germline V gene encodes CDR1 SGHDT and CDR2 YYEEEE. This CDR3 reads CASSLGFKADYGYTF. The CDR3 DNA follows: TGTGCCAGCAGCTTGGGGTTCAAGGCGGATTATGGCTACACCTTC. Together with reference TRBV5-6 and TRBJ1-2, the CDR3 gives the full variable domain: DAGVTQSPTHLIKTRGQQVTLRCSPKSGHDTVSWYQQALGQGPQFIFQYYEEEERQRGNFPDRFSGHQFPNYSSELNVNALLLGDSALYLCASSLGFKADYGYTFGSGTRLTVV.

The J gene is TRBJ2-1, the V gene TRBV29-1; TRBD1 matches 9 bases. With V trimmed by 6 bases and J by 10 bases, 7 bases remained unmatched. Looked up from germline, CDR1 is SQVTM and CDR2 is ANQGSEA. CDR3 length equals 12 residues. This CDR3 is CSVRDRVNEQFF. DNA for the CDR3: TGCAGCGTAAGGGACAGGGTAAACGAGCAGTTCTTC.

This chain connects TRBV7-6 to TRBJ2-4, with 8 bases identical to TRBD1. Trimming at V came to 3 bases and at J to 4 bases, leaving 11 bases not matched to a gene. Germline lookup yields CDR1 SGHVS and CDR2 FNYEAQ. The CDR3 is 17 residues long. CDR3 loop: CASSFPIGTGDKNIQYF. CDR3 DNA: TGTGCCAGCAGCTTTCCGATAGGGACAGGTGATAAAAACATTCAGTACTTC.

The genes are TRBV5-8 and TRBJ2-4; D is ambiguous. Deletions cut 4 bases from V and 11 bases from J, with 7 bases between. The CDR3 runs to 10 residues. From germline, CDR1 is SGHTS and CDR2 YDEGEE. In DNA, the CDR3 is TGTGCCAGCAGCCTTACAGTTCAGTACTTC. The encoded protein is CASSLTVQYF.

This sequence joins TRBV5-1 and TRBJ1-2, with TRBD1 matching 7 bases. Trimming took 4 bases from V and 1 from J; bases not matched to a gene: 7. In germline, CDR1 is SGHRS, CDR2 YFSETQ. The CDR3 extends over 15 amino acids. DNA for the CDR3: TGCGCCAGCAGCCCGCCGGGACAGAGTAACTATGGCTACACCTTC. Translation: CASSPPGQSNYGYTF.

The sample holds a few counts of this clone. The chain uses TRBV12-1 and TRBJ2-7; the DNA was not compared with TRBD1, the D call given in the table. TRBV12-1 is an annotated pseudogene. The CDR3 contains 13 residues. The chain's CDR3 is CASSSSHDYEQYF. The CDR3, as DNA: TGTGCCAGCAGCTCCTCACATGACTACGAGCAGTACTTC.

CDR3 nucleotides: TGTGCCAGCGCACAGGGAACTTCTGGAAACACCATATATTTT. It codes for CASAQGTSGNTIYF. The chain joins TRBV9 to TRBJ1-3; possibly TRBD1 for D (6 bases). V was clipped by 7 bases and J by 1 base, with 12 bases between them. Looked up from germline, CDR1 is SGDLS and CDR2 is YYNGEE. The CDR3 spans 14 residues.